A selection of T cell receptor beta chains follows, all from one sample in a study of T cell responses to AZD1222 COVID-19 vaccine. Only in-frame clones appear in the TCRdb table, and some are missing; sequencing was by immunoSEQ multiplex PCR. The table shows over 90,000 clones, with 86% occurring only once. Sequencing was performed on peripheral blood, taken on day 0 of AZD1222 vaccination. The receptors come from an adult in good health. CDR3s include the opening cysteine and the closing phenylalanine or tryptophan. The order of the fields is J gene, D gene, clone size, V gene, CDR3 DNA, CDR3 protein. D genes are given only for firm matches. Clone size is given for some rows only: seen once, a few or many times, or a class if the clone is expanded.

>TRBJ1-2|TRBD1|NA|TRBV5-4
TGTGCCAGCAGCTTGGGGGGACAGAACTATGGCTACACCTTC
CASSLGGQNYGYTF
>TRBJ1-4|NA|NA|TRBV18
TGTGCCAGCTCACCGCCGGGACAAAGGGATGAAAAACTGTTTTTT
CASSPPGQRDEKLFF
>TRBJ1-1|TRBD1|NA|TRBV28
TGTGCCAGCAGCCTGAATATTGGACAGGGTTTGAACACTGAAGCTTTCTTT
CASSLNIGQGLNTEAFF
>TRBJ1-5|TRBD1|NA|TRBV6-2/TRBV6-3
TGTGCCAGCAGTTACGGGACAGCCCCCCAGCCCCAGCATTTT
CASSYGTAPQPQHF
>TRBJ1-5|NA|few|TRBV27
TGTGCCAGCAGGTCCGGGGGGCAGCCCCAGCATTTT
CASRSGGQPQHF
>TRBJ1-2|NA|NA|TRBV4-1
TGCGCCAGCAGCCAAGTGTCGGCAGGAGGTTATGACTATGGCTACACCTTC
CASSQVSAGGYDYGYTF
>TRBJ1-1|NA|NA|TRBV2
TGTGCCAGCAGCGTACAGGTGAACACTGAAGCTTTCTTT
CASSVQVNTEAFF
>TRBJ1-4|NA|NA|TRBV15
TGTGCCACCAGCCTGGGGGGCGCGAATGAAAAACTGTTTTTT
CATSLGGANEKLFF
>TRBJ2-7|NA|NA|TRBV29-1
TGCAGCGTTGAGCTTGACAGACCTTACGAGCAGTACTTC
CSVELDRPYEQYF
>TRBJ2-1|NA|NA|TRBV15
TGTGCCACCAGCAGAGAGGTTTTAGCCAATGAGCAGTTCTTC
CATSREVLANEQFF
>TRBJ1-5|NA|once|TRBV7-2
TGTGCCAGCAGCCTAGGACGTTCAAACGGGCAGCCCCAGCATTTT
CASSLGRSNGQPQHF
>TRBJ1-2|NA|NA|TRBV7-3
TGTGCCAGCAGCTTAACGCCTTTGACCTATGGCTACACCTTC
CASSLTPLTYGYTF
>TRBJ2-5|TRBD1|NA|TRBV6-5
TGTGCCAGCAGTAGCCGGGACAGGGGGGAAGAGACCCAGTACTTC
CASSSRDRGEETQYF
>TRBJ2-7|NA|NA|TRBV25-1
TGTGCCAGCAGTGACCGTGACACTTCCTACGAGCAGTACTTC
CASSDRDTSYEQYF
>TRBJ2-7|TRBD2|NA|TRBV2
TGTGCCAGTTCGGGGGGTACACGTCCCTACGAGCAGTACTTC
CASSGGTRPYEQYF
>TRBJ1-5|NA|NA|TRBV19
TGTGCCAGCACCACCGGACAGAGCAATCAGCCCCAGCATTTT
CASTTGQSNQPQHF
>TRBJ2-7|TRBD2|NA|TRBV6-5
TGTGCCAGCAGACGGGAGCGGGACCCCTCCTACGAGCAGTACTTC
CASRRERDPSYEQYF
>TRBJ1-1|NA|NA|TRBV19
TGTGCCAGTTCCAGGACTATTCGGACTGAAGCTTTCTTT
CASSRTIRTEAFF
>TRBJ1-2|TRBD1|NA|TRBV30
TGTGCCTGGAGTCGGACAGGGAAGTATGGCTACACCTTC
CAWSRTGKYGYTF
>TRBJ2-5|TRBD1|NA|TRBV4-3
TGCGCCAGCAGCCAACGAAGGACAGGGACAAAAGAGACCCAGTACTTC
CASSQRRTGTKETQYF
>TRBJ1-3|NA|NA|TRBV6-5
TGTGCCAGCAGTTACTCGAGACCATCCTCTGGAAACACCATATATTTT
CASSYSRPSSGNTIYF
>TRBJ1-1|TRBD1|NA|TRBV7-2
TGTGCCAGCACCCCGGACAGGGTGAACACTGAAGCTTTCTTT
CASTPDRVNTEAFF
>TRBJ2-7|NA|NA|TRBV30
TGTGCCTGGAGAAGCCCCCTAGACGAGCAGTACTTC
CAWRSPLDEQYF
>TRBJ1-6|NA|NA|TRBV7-9
TGTGCCAGCAGCTTGACGGTTGAATCACCCCTCCACTTT
CASSLTVESPLHF
>TRBJ1-1|NA|NA|TRBV2
TGTGCCAGCACCCGGCAGGGTGGTTGGCTGGTGAACACTGAAGCTTTCTTT
CASTRQGGWLVNTEAFF
>TRBJ2-3|NA|NA|TRBV24-1
TGTGCCACCAATTCGGGACAAAAGCTCACAGATACGCAGTATTTT
CATNSGQKLTDTQYF
>TRBJ2-7|TRBD1|NA|TRBV28
TGTGCCAGCAGGGCCACTAGGGGGCGCATCCACGAGCAGTACTTC
CASRATRGRIHEQYF
>TRBJ1-5|NA|NA|TRBV5-8
TGTGCCAGCAGCCCCTGGCCCGGGAGCGGCGGCAATCAGCCCCAGCATTTT
CASSPWPGSGGNQPQHF
>TRBJ2-7|NA|NA|TRBV27
TGTGCCAGCAGTTTAGAGCCAGGGGCCTCCTACGAGCAGTACTTC
CASSLEPGASYEQYF
>TRBJ1-2|TRBD1|NA|TRBV15
TGTGCCACCAGCAGAGACTCTCGGAAACAGGGGATCTATGGCTACACCTTC
CATSRDSRKQGIYGYTF
>TRBJ1-4|NA|NA|TRBV7-3
TGTGCCAGCAGCTTAGAGCCTAATGAAAAACTGTTTTTT
CASSLEPNEKLFF
>TRBJ1-4|TRBD1|NA|TRBV5-8
TGTGCCAGCAGCCCCCAGACAGGGGAGGGTGAAAAACTGTTTTTT
CASSPQTGEGEKLFF
>TRBJ1-2|NA|NA|TRBV10-1
TGCGCCAGCAGTGATCAGGGGCTAGGCGGCTACACCTTC
CASSDQGLGGYTF
>TRBJ2-1|NA|once|TRBV7-3
TGTGCCAGCAGCTTAGACAATGAGCAGTTCTTC
CASSLDNEQFF
>TRBJ2-3|NA|NA|TRBV4-3
TGCGCCAGCAGCCAAGGGGAGGAAAGCACAGATACGCAGTATTTT
CASSQGEESTDTQYF
>TRBJ2-3|TRBD2|NA|TRBV9
TGTGCCAGCAGCCCATTCGCGGGAGGAACAGATACGCAGTATTTT
CASSPFAGGTDTQYF
>TRBJ1-3|NA|NA|TRBV23-1
TGCGCCAGCAGTCAATCGACAGCCGAATCGAGCGGAAACACCATATATTTT
CASSQSTAESSGNTIYF
>TRBJ2-4|TRBD1|NA|TRBV5-4
TGTGCCAGCAGCCGAGCTACAGGGGACAAAAACATTCAGTACTTC
CASSRATGDKNIQYF
>TRBJ2-1|TRBD2|NA|TRBV2
TGTGCCAGCAGTGACTTAGCGGGGGGTTACAATGAGCAGTTCTTC
CASSDLAGGYNEQFF
>TRBJ2-3|TRBD2|NA|TRBV7-3
TGTGCCAGCAGCACCCCTAGCGGGGGGCTAGGCACAGATACGCAGTATTTT
CASSTPSGGLGTDTQYF